A single sample gave rise to the 28 T cell receptor beta chains below, sequenced in a study of T cell changes during pregnancy in multiple sclerosis. Some clones are missing from TCRdb's copy, which holds only in-frame ones; the method was immunoSEQ multiplex PCR. The repertoire has about 75,000 clones, 90% to 95% of them found once; the top ten carry approximately 0.15%. The material sequenced was CD4+ T cells from peripheral blood mononuclear cells, taken after pregnancy. The receptors were sampled from a female donor with multiple sclerosis, enrolled in a pregnancy study.

The chain employs TRBV11-2 and TRBJ2-2; 9 bases fit TRBD1. The CDR3 consists of 14 residues. With 6 bases clipped from V and 4 bases from J, the junction kept 3 bases outside the gene matches. CDR1 is SGHAT, CDR2 FQNNGV, per germline. The CDR3 spells CASRGQGGTGELFF. The CDR3, as DNA: TGTGCCAGCAGGGGACAGGGAGGCACCGGGGAGCTGTTTTTT.

This chain links TRBV15 with TRBJ2-5; 7 bases match TRBD2. This CDR3 region has 16 residues. Germline trimming cut 3 bases from V and 3 bases from J; bases unmatched to any gene: 10. The germline V gene encodes CDR1 LNHNV and CDR2 YYDKDF (reference sequence). The CDR3 sequence is CATSRGRSGTEETQYF. The CDR3 DNA is TGTGCCACCAGCAGGGGGAGGAGCGGGACTGAAGAGACCCAGTACTTC.

The CDR3 protein is CASSFRDRGRGEAFF. The CDR3 region has the DNA TGCGCCAGCAGCTTCCGGGACAGGGGGCGCGGTGAAGCTTTCTTT. V and J are TRBV5-1 and TRBJ1-1; 12 bases agree with TRBD1. Trimming at V came to 2 bases and at J to 7 bases, leaving 6 bases not matched to a gene. Germline V lookup: CDR1 SGHRS, CDR2 YFSETQ. CDR3 size: 15 residues. The variable domain in full, completed from reference TRBV5-1 and TRBJ1-1, reads KAGVTQTPRYLIKTRGQQVTLSCSPISGHRSVSWYQQTPGQGLQFLFEYFSETQRNKGNFPGRFSGRQFSNSRSEMNVSTLELGDSALYLCASSFRDRGRGEAFFGQGTRLTVV.

The chain employs TRBV14 and TRBJ2-1; D possibly corresponds to TRBD1 (5 bases). V lost 6 bases and J 7 bases, leaving 7 bases between the germline ends. This CDR3 spans 11 amino acids. CDR1 and CDR2 from the germline V gene are SGHDN and FVKESK. CDR3 protein: CASSHRNEQFF. Here the CDR3 DNA reads TGTGCCAGCAGTCACAGGAATGAGCAGTTCTTC.

The chain joins TRBV21-1 to TRBJ2-3; the table's TRBD2 call for D was not verified on the DNA. TRBV21-1 is assigned pseudogene status. The CDR3 consists of 14 residues. The CDR3 bases are TGTGCCAGCAGCAATGACTTATACACAGATACGCAGTATTTT. Translation gives CASSNDLYTDTQYF.

The chain uses TRBV28 and TRBJ2-1; 10 positions agree with TRBD1. V gave up 5 bases and J gave up 8 bases; unmatched junction bases: 3. This CDR3 region has 13 residues. The germline V gene has CDR1 MDHEN and CDR2 SYDVKM. The CDR3 nucleotides read TGTGCCAGCAGTCCCGGGACAGGGGATGAGCAGTTCTTC. Its translation: CASSPGTGDEQFF. Full variable domain (remainder filled in from reference TRBV28 and TRBJ2-1): DVKVTQSSRYLVKRTGEKVFLECVQDMDHENMFWYRQDPGLGLRLIYFSYDVKMKEKGDIPEGYSVSREKKERFSLILESASTNQTSMYLCASSPGTGDEQFFGPGTRLTVL.

The chain carries TRBV7-8 and TRBJ2-7, with a tentative D call TRBD1 (5 bases). Germline V gene sequence: CDR1 SGHVS, CDR2 FQNEAQ. The CDR3 spans 14 residues. The germline V and J ends were trimmed by 5 bases and 4 bases, with 15 bases remaining between them. The CDR3 coding sequence is TGTGCCAGCAGCCTCCTTAGTGCAGGGTACGAGCAGTACTTC. Amino acids: CASSLLSAGYEQYF.

This clone was seen just once. CDR3 bases: TGTGCCAGCCGTGAAAAACCAGGGGGCACCTCCTACGAGCAGTACTTC. It specifies CASREKPGGTSYEQYF. V is TRBV27 and J is TRBJ2-7; TRBD1 agrees at 8 bases. The CDR3 runs to 16 residues. Germline values: CDR1 MNHEY, CDR2 SMNVEV (reference sequence). J was trimmed by 0 bases and V by 8 bases; bases with no gene match: 12.

This clone was observed once. V is TRBV30 and J is TRBJ2-1; 9 bases match TRBD2. Germline-derived CDR1 and CDR2 are GTSNPN and SVGIG (reference sequence). The ends lost 0 bases at V and 0 bases at J; junction bases unmatched: 12. This CDR3 region has 19 residues. The CDR3 here is CAWSVSGLAPLSSYNEQFF. The CDR3 bases are TGTGCCTGGAGTGTTTCGGGACTAGCCCCCTTGAGCTCCTACAATGAGCAGTTCTTC.

The chain recombines TRBV6-1 with TRBJ2-3; D possibly corresponds to TRBD1 (6 bases). Trimming left V 6 bases short and J 4 bases short, with 17 bases between. CDR3 length: 15 amino acids. CDR1 is MNHNS, CDR2 SASEGT, per germline. CDR3 in amino acids: CASRATRWTADTQYF. As DNA, the CDR3 is TGTGCCAGCAGGGCCACACGATGGACAGCAGATACGCAGTATTTT.

V and J are TRBV2 and TRBJ2-7; D may be TRBD2 (6 bases). Germline CDR1 SNHLY, CDR2 FYNNEI. The CDR3 contains 17 residues. V dropped 6 bases and J dropped 6 bases, with 27 bases sitting between them. The CDR3 here is CASSPPGGGLAPGEQYF. CDR3 DNA: TGTGCCAGCAGCCCCCCAGGCGGAGGGCTAGCTCCCGGCGAGCAGTACTTC.

This clone was observed a single time. The chain links TRBV29-1 to TRBJ1-1; D is unclear. Germline lookup yields CDR1 SQVTM and CDR2 ANQGSEA. This CDR3 comprises 15 residues. V dropped 4 bases and J dropped 1 base, with 16 bases sitting between them. DNA for the CDR3: TGCAGCGTTGTCGCCACGCGGGGATGGAACACTGAAGCTTTCTTT. Encoded protein: CSVVATRGWNTEAFF.

The rearrangement links TRBV4-3 to TRBJ1-4; maybe TRBD1 (5 bases). The germline CDR1 and CDR2 sequences are LGHNA and YSLEER. This CDR3 contains 15 residues. V shed 4 bases and J shed 4 bases, with 13 bases lying between them. Here the CDR3 reads CASSRGGLLNEKLFF. The CDR3 DNA is TGCGCCAGCAGCCGGGGGGGACTCCTTAATGAAAAACTGTTTTTT.

The V and J genes are TRBV9 and TRBJ1-6; TRBD1 is a possible D gene (5 bases). Germline CDR1 and CDR2: SGDLS and YYNGEE. The CDR3 length is 14 residues. V shed 4 bases and J shed 10 bases, with 15 bases lying between them. The DNA for the CDR3 is TGTGCCAGCAGCTCCTCAGGGCTAAACTCACCCCTCCACTTT. This codes for CASSSSGLNSPLHF.

The sample holds one count of this clone. V usage is TRBV5-1 and J usage is TRBJ1-1; possibly TRBD1 for D (5 bases). Trimming removed 1 base at V and 1 base at J, with 11 bases between. This CDR3 contains 15 residues. CDR1 SGHRS and CDR2 YFSETQ come from the germline V gene. The CDR3 reads CASSLFDSSNTEAFF. DNA of the CDR3: TGCGCCAGCAGCTTGTTCGACAGCTCGAACACTGAAGCTTTCTTT. Looking up the rest from reference TRBV5-1 and TRBJ1-1 gives the full variable domain: KAGVTQTPRYLIKTRGQQVTLSCSPISGHRSVSWYQQTPGQGLQFLFEYFSETQRNKGNFPGRFSGRQFSNSRSEMNVSTLELGDSALYLCASSLFDSSNTEAFFGQGTRLTVV.

The V gene is TRBV5-4, the J gene TRBJ1-2, with a weak D call TRBD1 (6 bases). The CDR3 runs to 15 residues. The germline V gene encodes CDR1 SGHNT and CDR2 YYREEE (reference sequence). Trimming cost V 0 bases and J 7 bases, with 16 bases left between them. This CDR3 is CASSLDGQGRFGYTF. The CDR3, as DNA: TGTGCCAGCAGCTTGGACGGCCAGGGGCGATTTGGCTACACCTTC.

In nucleotides, the CDR3 is TGTGCCAGCAGCTTAGACAGGGGAAGAGGCTACACCTTC. Translating it yields CASSLDRGRGYTF. The V and J genes are TRBV28 and TRBJ1-2; 8 positions match TRBD1. CDR1 and CDR2 from the germline V gene are MDHEN and SYDVKM. After removal of 6 bases from V and 8 bases from J, the junction contained 8 bases not matched to a gene. This CDR3 has 13 residues.

This chain uses TRBV28 with TRBJ2-6; perhaps TRBD1 as D (5 bases). The CDR3 consists of 16 residues. Trimming took off 3 bases at V and 0 bases at J, with 9 bases between the two ends. CDR1 MDHEN and CDR2 SYDVKM come from the germline V gene. The CDR3 is CASSFDSTSGANVLTF. The CDR3 region has the DNA TGTGCCAGCAGTTTCGACAGCACCTCTGGGGCCAACGTCCTGACTTTC.

The chain recombines TRBV18 with TRBJ2-1, with D perhaps matching TRBD1 (6 bases). The V and J ends lost 5 bases and 7 bases respectively, with 12 bases between them. Germline V gene data show CDR1 as KGHSH and CDR2 as LQKENI. The CDR3 covers 13 residues. The CDR3 region has the DNA TGTGCCAGCTCAAGGGACACCATAAATGAGCAGTTCTTC. It yields the protein CASSRDTINEQFF.

The gene calls are TRBV7-2 and TRBJ2-3; perhaps TRBD1 as D (6 bases). CDR3 length: 17 amino acids. V was shortened by 4 bases and J by 9 bases, with 26 bases between the two germline ends. Germline V CDR1 and CDR2: SGHTA, FQGNSA. The CDR3 region has the DNA TGTGCCAGCAGCTCCTTTAGGGGGAGAGGGCTAAGACCCACGCAGTATTTT. Translating gives CASSSFRGRGLRPTQYF.

The chain combines TRBV6-6 with TRBJ1-3; D not certain. The CDR3 loop spans 13 amino acids. Germline V lookup: CDR1 MNHNY, CDR2 SVGAGI (reference sequence). Trimming removed 4 bases at V and 4 bases at J, with 8 bases between. The DNA of the CDR3 is TGTGCCAGCAGTTGGAGCGGAGGAAACACCATATATTTT. Amino acid sequence: CASSWSGGNTIYF.

The chain couples TRBV28 to TRBJ2-7; no reliable D call. The CDR3 has 12 amino acids. Trimming pared 2 bases from V and 3 bases from J, leaving 5 bases between. Germline lookup yields CDR1 MDHEN and CDR2 SYDVKM. As DNA, the CDR3 is TGTGCCAGCAGTTTAACGGTCTACGAGCAGTACTTC. Residues: CASSLTVYEQYF.

V and J are TRBV19 and TRBJ2-7; 14 nucleotides agree with TRBD2. CDR3 size: 15 residues. Per germline, CDR1 LNHDA and CDR2 SQIVND (reference sequence). Trimming removed 9 bases from V and 3 bases from J; junction bases left unmatched: 7. For the CDR3, the DNA is TGTGCCAGCCGCAGGACTAGCGGGAGGATCTACGAGCAGTACTTC. It specifies CASRRTSGRIYEQYF. Full variable domain (remainder filled in from reference TRBV19 and TRBJ2-7): DGGITQSPKYLFRKEGQNVTLSCEQNLNHDAMYWYRQDPGQGLRLIYYSQIVNDFQKGDIAEGYSVSREKKESFPLTVTSAQKNPTAFYLCASRRTSGRIYEQYFGPGTRLTVT.

The chain has TRBV14 and TRBJ2-1, with 14 bases matching TRBD2. Germline trimming cut 4 bases from V and 10 bases from J; bases unmatched to any gene: 18. Germline values: CDR1 SGHDN, CDR2 FVKESK. CDR3 length: 19 residues. CDR3 nucleotide sequence: TGTGCCAGCAGCCCAGGACTAGCGGGAGGCTTACAACAATTGAGGGAGCAGTTCTTC. It codes for CASSPGLAGGLQQLREQFF.

The chain uses TRBV9 and TRBJ1-5; TRBD1 agrees at 7 bases. J was trimmed by 1 base and V by 3 bases; bases with no gene match: 1. The CDR3 consists of 14 residues. Per the germline V gene, CDR1 is SGDLS and CDR2 is YYNGEE. The CDR3 DNA follows: TGTGCCAGCAGCGCGGGACAGAGCAATCAGCCCCAGCATTTT. It translates to CASSAGQSNQPQHF.

The J gene is TRBJ2-5, the V gene TRBV19, with a possible D match to TRBD1 (6 bases). Germline values: CDR1 LNHDA, CDR2 SQIVND (reference sequence). The CDR3 is 17 residues long. V was clipped by 3 bases and J by 4 bases, with 21 bases between them. CDR3 loop: CASSIAADSSPRETQYF. CDR3 sequence (DNA): TGTGCCAGTAGTATCGCCGCGGACAGCTCACCCCGAGAGACCCAGTACTTC.

The genes are TRBV6-1 and TRBJ2-1; D might be TRBD2 (5 bases). The V and J ends lost 6 bases and 3 bases respectively, with 15 bases between them. Germline V gives CDR1 MNHNS, CDR2 SASEGT. The CDR3 covers 15 residues. The CDR3: CASRSGRAGYNEQFF. CDR3 nucleotide sequence: TGTGCCAGCAGAAGCGGCCGGGCCGGCTACAATGAGCAGTTCTTC.

Note on this clone: Other DNA sequences within the sample encode an identical CDR3. The chain recombines TRBV19 with TRBJ2-6, with a possible D match to TRBD2 (5 bases). With 4 bases removed from V and 4 bases from J, the gap between germline ends came to 11 bases. Germline-derived CDR1 and CDR2 are LNHDA and SQIVND (reference sequence). CDR3 length: 15 amino acids. The CDR3 is CASSTTGSGANVLTF. As DNA, the CDR3 is TGTGCCAGTAGTACGACGGGGTCAGGGGCCAACGTCCTGACTTTC.